This entry features one TCR beta chain sequence. What it binds is not known. This record belongs to a study of T cell responses to AZD1222 COVID-19 vaccine. Germline CDR1 is MDHEN and CDR2 is SYDVKM. The CDR3 runs to 18 residues. The V and J ends lost 5 bases and 6 bases, in that order; junction bases with no gene match: 16. Broader study findings: Regions 160-218 and 743-854 held dominance among vaccine-associated CD4 TCRs, which spanned spike.

Only in-frame clones appear in the TCRdb table, and some are missing; sequencing was by immunoSEQ multiplex PCR. The table records about 120,000 clones, about 90% of them present only once. The receptor was isolated from an adult in good health. The chain has TRBV28 and TRBJ1-5; 10 bases fit TRBD1. Material: peripheral blood, obtained on day 0 of AZD1222 vaccination. This CDR3 is CASSQATATGGVSQPQHF. The CDR3 DNA follows: TGTGCCAGCAGTCAGGCTACTGCGACAGGGGGCGTCAGTCAGCCCCAGCATTTT.